Listed below are T cell receptor beta chains from one sample, sequenced in a study of post-analysis software for immune sequencing data. One entry per CDR3 protein, called by TCRdb with MiXCR from the PCR reads. The profile shows around 200,000 distinct CDR3 sequences, roughly 28% of them singletons. Sequencing was performed on blood. The receptors derive from a girl aged 2-17 years with multiple sclerosis. The CDR3 runs from the conserved cysteine through the conserved F or W. D genes are given only for firm matches. Clone size is given for some rows only: seen once, a few or many times, or a class if the clone is expanded.

>TRBV20-1|many|TRBD1|TRBJ2-7
TGCAGTGCTAGCCCACCTGGGACAGCAAACTACGAGCAGTACTTC
CSASPPGTANYEQYF
>TRBV7-9|many|-|TRBJ2-7
TGTGCCAGCAGCCGCGAGAGACAGTCCTACGAGCAGTACTTC
CASSRERQSYEQYF
>TRBV20-1|-|TRBD2|TRBJ2-1
TGCAGTGCTAGTGAACTAGCGGGGGGGTACAATGAGCAGTTCTTC
CSASELAGGYNEQFF
>TRBV4-1|few|-|TRBJ1-4
TGCGCCAGCAGCCAAGATAGGATGCGGTACCGAGGAAAACTGTTTTTT
CASSQDRMRYRGKLFF
>TRBV24-1|-|-|TRBJ2-3
TGTGCCACCCACGACCCGGGCACAGATACGCAGTATTTT
CATHDPGTDTQYF
>TRBV5-5|many|-|TRBJ2-5
TGTGCCAGCACTATGATAGGGCGAACAGAGACCCAGTACTTC
CASTMIGRTETQYF
>TRBV20-1|-|-|TRBJ2-1
TGCAGTGCCCGCCATTGGGGGCTCGCGTTCTTC
CSARHWGLAFF
>TRBV28|-|TRBD2|TRBJ2-1
TGTGCCAGCAGTCCGCTGACTAGCGGATACAATGAGCAGTTCTTC
CASSPLTSGYNEQFF
>TRBV6-1|-|-|TRBJ1-5
TGTGCCAGCAGTGAAGAGGTGAAGGGACTAAGCAATCAGCCCCAGCATTTT
CASSEEVKGLSNQPQHF
>TRBV6-5|many|TRBD2|TRBJ2-3
TGTGCCAGCAGACAACTAGCGGGGCTTAGCACAGATACGCAGTATTTT
CASRQLAGLSTDTQYF
>TRBV6-5|few|-|TRBJ1-1
TGTGCCAGCAGTTACTCGAGACCCGGGGCCTTACTGAACACTGAAGCTTTCTTT
CASSYSRPGALLNTEAFF
>TRBV20-1|many|TRBD2|TRBJ2-3
TGCAGTGCTAGAGCGGGACTAGCGGGAGAATCGCCGTATTTT
CSARAGLAGESPYF
>TRBV30|-|-|TRBJ1-6
TGTGCCTGGAGTGTAAGGCAGCTATATAATTCACCCCTCCACTTT
CAWSVRQLYNSPLHF
>TRBV24-1|-|-|TRBJ1-5
TGTGCCACCAGTGATTGGGGGAGCGGCAATCAGCCCCAGCATTTT
CATSDWGSGNQPQHF
>TRBV7-3|-|-|TRBJ1-2
TGTGCCAGCAGCGAACAGAGCCTGTTTAACTATGGCTACACCTTC
CASSEQSLFNYGYTF
>TRBV20-1|many|TRBD2|TRBJ2-1
TGCAGTGCCAGGACTAGCGGTAATGAGCAGTTCTTC
CSARTSGNEQFF
>TRBV20-1|-|TRBD1|TRBJ1-1
TGCAGTGCCCCGACAGGGGGTTTGAACACTGAAGCTTTCTTT
CSAPTGGLNTEAFF
>TRBV14|once|-|TRBJ2-5
TGTGCCAGCAGCCAAGTCAGGGCGGCGTGGCTCAACGGGGGTAAGAAGACCCAGTACTTC
CASSQVRAAWLNGGKKTQYF
>TRBV10-3|-|TRBD1|TRBJ1-1
TGTGCCATCAGTGAGTCGGGGGGGGCAGGGGGATACGCTGAAGCTTTCTTT
CAISESGGAGGYAEAFF
>TRBV20-1|many|-|TRBJ2-1
TGCAGTGCCCTAATACTGGATTCCTACAATGAGCAGTTCTTC
CSALILDSYNEQFF
>TRBV29-1|-|-|TRBJ2-7
TGTAGCGTTGATCACTGGCTAGTCGGGCAGTACTTC
CSVDHWLVGQYF
>TRBV28|-|-|TRBJ1-1
TGTGCCAGCAGTTTCCCCTCAGGTGGGAACACTGAAGCTTTCTTT
CASSFPSGGNTEAFF
>TRBV5-1|few|TRBD1|TRBJ1-5
TGCGCCAGCAGCCAGGGACAGGGGGACAATCAGCCCCAGCATTTT
CASSQGQGDNQPQHF
>TRBV6-1|many|-|TRBJ1-1
TGTGCCAGCAGTGGTTACAGGGAGGATGAAGCTTTCTTT
CASSGYREDEAFF
>TRBV20-1|-|-|TRBJ1-6
TGCAGTGCTAAGACCGCTACAGATTCACCCCTCCACTTT
CSAKTATDSPLHF
>TRBV5-1|many|-|TRBJ2-7
TGCGCCAGCAGCTTGGTTTTCGGCAGCTCCTACGAGCAGTACTTC
CASSLVFGSSYEQYF
>TRBV19|-|TRBD1|TRBJ2-2
TGTGCCAGTAGTACTGACAGGGGAATCTGGGAGCGGTTTTTT
CASSTDRGIWERFF
>TRBV5-4|few|-|TRBJ2-6
TGTGCCAGCAGCTTCGGAGGGGATGGTGGGGCCAACGTCCTGACTTTC
CASSFGGDGGANVLTF
>TRBV11-2|many|-|TRBJ1-5
TGTGCCAGCAGCCCCCCAGGACCCAATCAGCCCCAGCATTTT
CASSPPGPNQPQHF
>TRBV5-1|few|-|TRBJ1-1
TGCGCCAGCAGCTTGGACGGGACCCGGAGCACTGAAGCTTTCTTT
CASSLDGTRSTEAFF
>TRBV29-1|few|-|TRBJ1-4
TGCAGCGTTGTGGACAGTTCTGAAAAACTGTTTTTT
CSVVDSSEKLFF
>TRBV28|few|-|TRBJ1-4
TGTGCCAGCAGCCCCCCGGCAGGGGCCCGGGAAAAACTGTTTTTT
CASSPPAGAREKLFF
>TRBV29-1|many|-|TRBJ2-4
TGCAGCGTTGAAACCCCAGAACTAGCCAAAAACATTCAGTACTTC
CSVETPELAKNIQYF
>TRBV5-1|-|-|TRBJ1-6
TGCGCCAGCAGCTTGGTGGTCAGGGGAAATTCACCCCTCCACTTT
CASSLVVRGNSPLHF
>TRBV5-1|-|-|TRBJ1-6
TGCGCCAGCAGCGCCGGGGAAGGGAATTCACCCCTCCACTTT
CASSAGEGNSPLHF
>TRBV29-1|once|TRBD2|TRBJ2-5
TGCAGCGCCCCTGGACTAGCGGGAGAGCAGTACTTC
CSAPGLAGEQYF
>TRBV5-1|many|-|TRBJ2-1
TGCGCCAGCAGCCTCCAGCGACAGGAGGCTGAGCAGTTCTTC
CASSLQRQEAEQFF
>TRBV5-1|many|-|TRBJ2-4
TGCGCCAGCAGCTTAGGAGACATTCAGTACTTC
CASSLGDIQYF